This T cell receptor beta chain was identified during a study of T cells in Graves' hyperthyroidism and ophthalmopathy. This clonotype was recorded a few times. No antigen is known for it. Researchers took RNA transcripts and amplified the TCR beta CDR3 regions from them. First-round RT-PCR with HTBI primers amplified the TCR CDR3 region. TCRdb recomputed calls from the multiplex PCR reads with MiXCR, one row per CDR3 protein. The table records under 450,000 distinct CDR3 sequences, about 13% of them present only once. Trimming left V 4 bases short and J 3 bases short, with 12 bases between. The CDR3 covers 15 residues. Germline lookup yields CDR1 LGHDT and CDR2 YNNKEL (reference sequence). Study conclusions and caveats: The model identified upcoming ophthalmopathy a median 6.5 months ahead of onset. Clonotypes that were expanded in thyroid above 0.001 mostly appeared in blood too.

V is TRBV3-1 and J is TRBJ2-2; D possibly uses TRBD1 or TRBD2 (5 bases each). The sample comprised blood. The sequence was collected from a man aged 30 to 39 with Graves' hyperthyroidism that later progressed to Graves' ophthalmopathy. As DNA, the CDR3 is TGTGCCAGCAGCCGACGGGACGGATACACCGGGGAGCTGTTTTTT. This gives the protein CASSRRDGYTGELFF.